Listed below are T cell receptor beta chains from one sample, sequenced in a study of monozygotic twins with inflammatory bowel disease. One entry per CDR3 protein, without DNA, is what TCRdb gives after re-calling the 5' RACE reads. The sample data list around 230,000 distinct CDR3 sequences. Sequencing input: blood. The receptors stem from a human donor with ulcerative colitis or Crohn's disease, or a healthy co-twin of an affected twin (not recorded which). The CDR3 runs from the conserved cysteine through the conserved F or W.

v_call	j_call	cdr3_aa
TRBV29-1	TRBJ2-3	CSVDQRTGTDTQYF
TRBV11-2	TRBJ2-2	CASSQDGVNTGELFF
TRBV18	TRBJ1-4	CASSPFPINEKLFF
TRBV5-1	TRBJ2-3	CASSPGAPGDTQYF
TRBV5-1	TRBJ2-1	CASSGQFSYNEQFF
TRBV5-6	TRBJ1-2	CASSSTVTYGYTF
TRBV5-1	TRBJ1-4	CASSSTLNEKLFF
TRBV6-1	TRBJ1-6	CASRDRARGNSPLHF
TRBV14	TRBJ1-2	CASSQERNGPHWSYTF
TRBV20-1	TRBJ1-5	CSATGGSNQPQHF
TRBV6-1	TRBJ1-4	CASRPDPRDRGGVEKLFF
TRBV6-5	TRBJ2-7	CASSYSAAGQGSWEQYF
TRBV12-3/TRBV12-4	TRBJ1-6	CASRGPGQNNSPLHF
TRBV20-1	TRBJ1-5	CSASEDGNQPQHF
TRBV7-3	TRBJ2-1	CASRRTGSSYNEQFF
TRBV20-1	TRBJ2-7	CSAAPGLAGYYEQYF
TRBV20-1	TRBJ2-5	CSARVLEGAETQYF
TRBV3-1	TRBJ2-2	CASSPQDRVSRTGELFF